This is a list of T cell receptor beta chains from one sample in a study of response to subunit inactivated influenza vaccine. TCRdb recomputed calls from the RT-PCR reads with MiXCR, one row per CDR3 protein. Of 650,000 to 800,000 distinct CDR3 sequences listed, roughly 18% are singletons. The sample was PBMCs from blood, taken 5 days after vaccination. Receptors originate from a man aged 50-59 years who received an inactivated influenza vaccine. Both conserved end residues are part of each CDR3. A D gene is named only where the DNA matches it firmly. Rows give clone size only sometimes, using once, few, many, or a class for an expanded clone.

TGTGCCAGCAGCCAAGGAACAGGGTTAATAGCCAAAAACATTCAGTACTTC	CASSQGTGLIAKNIQYF	-	TRBJ2-4	few	TRBV3-1
TGTGCCAGCAGTGGCGCCGGGACAGGGGGTATCGGGGAGCTGTTTTTT	CASSGAGTGGIGELFF	TRBD1	TRBJ2-2	few	TRBV27
TGTGCCAGCAGCTTCTCCCCCACTTCAATTGAGGGCTACACCTTC	CASSFSPTSIEGYTF	-	TRBJ1-2	-	TRBV7-6
TGTGCCATGGGGCCCTACAATGAGCAGTTCTTC	CAMGPYNEQFF	-	TRBJ2-1	-	TRBV7-9
TGCAGCGAGCAACAGCACAATGAGCAGTTCTTC	CSEQQHNEQFF	-	TRBJ2-1	-	TRBV29-1
TGCAGTGCCAACATAGCGGGTCCCTCCTACAATGAGCAGTTCTTC	CSANIAGPSYNEQFF	TRBD2	TRBJ2-1	few	TRBV20-1
TGTGCCAGCAGCTTATCCCCCCTCCGGGGCAATAAAGAGACCCAGTACTTC	CASSLSPLRGNKETQYF	-	TRBJ2-5	-	TRBV7-6
TGTGCCAGCAGTTTACGGGCCGGGACAGGGGGATACGAGCAGTACTTC	CASSLRAGTGGYEQYF	TRBD1	TRBJ2-7	-	TRBV12-3/TRBV12-4
TGTGCCAGCAGCCCGGGACTAGCGGGCTACGAGCAGTACTTC	CASSPGLAGYEQYF	TRBD2	TRBJ2-7	many	TRBV13
TGTGCCTGGAGTGCGCGGACGGGGTACAATGAGCAGTTCTTC	CAWSARTGYNEQFF	-	TRBJ2-1	few	TRBV30
TGTGCCAGCAGCTTGACTAGCGGGAGGGGAACCTACGAGCAGTACTTC	CASSLTSGRGTYEQYF	TRBD2	TRBJ2-7	few	TRBV7-2
TGTGCCAGCAGTTTATATCTACAGGGCCAAGAGACCCAGTACTTC	CASSLYLQGQETQYF	-	TRBJ2-5	few	TRBV12-3/TRBV12-4
TGTGCCAGCAGCGTAATCCCTAGCGGGAGTCTCGGCAATGAGCAGTTCTTC	CASSVIPSGSLGNEQFF	TRBD2	TRBJ2-1	-	TRBV9
TGTGCCACCGGACTAGCGGGTATCTACAATGAGCAGTTCTTC	CATGLAGIYNEQFF	TRBD2	TRBJ2-1	few	TRBV25-1
TGTGCCATCAGCCGGGAACCTCAAGAGACCCAGTACTTC	CAISREPQETQYF	-	TRBJ2-5	-	TRBV10-3
TGCGCCAGCAGCCAAGCGGACAGGGCCGACCGGAAAGCTTTCTTT	CASSQADRADRKAFF	TRBD1	TRBJ1-1	-	TRBV4-1
TGTGCCAGCAGTGTTGGGACAGGGCTGAACACTGAAGCTTTCTTT	CASSVGTGLNTEAFF	TRBD1	TRBJ1-1	few	TRBV6-1
TGTGCCAGCGGCACAGGGGGACATGGCTACACCTTC	CASGTGGHGYTF	TRBD1	TRBJ1-2	-	TRBV5-6
TGCGCCAGCAGCGCCACAGGGGGCCGAACCGGCTACACCTTC	CASSATGGRTGYTF	TRBD1	TRBJ1-2	-	TRBV10-2
TGTGCCAGCAGTTACGACAGTCTGATAGGGGAGCTGTTTTTT	CASSYDSLIGELFF	-	TRBJ2-2	few	TRBV27
TGTGCCAGCATCAAAGCCAGTTTGGGGTACGAGCAGTACTTC	CASIKASLGYEQYF	-	TRBJ2-7	-	TRBV21-1
TGTGCCAGCAGCCTCGGCCGGGCCGACTCTGGAAACACCATATATTTT	CASSLGRADSGNTIYF	-	TRBJ1-3	few	TRBV4-2
TGCGCCAGCAGCTTGGCCCCTAGCGGGGGAGACGCATCCGAGCAGTACTTC	CASSLAPSGGDASEQYF	TRBD2	TRBJ2-7	many	TRBV5-1
TGTGCCACCAGTGAACAGACTAGCGGGAGGGTAAACATTCGTGACAATGAGCAGTTCTTC	CATSEQTSGRVNIRDNEQFF	TRBD2	TRBJ2-1	-	TRBV24-1
TGTGCCAGCAGGATATTAGCGGGAGGGCACCCAGATACGCAGTATTTT	CASRILAGGHPDTQYF	TRBD2	TRBJ2-3	-	TRBV11-2
TGTGCCAGCAGTGAAACTGGAACAGATACGCAGTATTTT	CASSETGTDTQYF	-	TRBJ2-3	-	TRBV6-1
TGCAGTGCTAGGGCCCCACCTACTAGCGGGAGTAGGGGGAATGAGCAGTTCTTC	CSARAPPTSGSRGNEQFF	TRBD2	TRBJ2-1	few	TRBV20-1
TGTGCCAGCACCCGACTAGCGAGCAATGAGCAGTTCTTC	CASTRLASNEQFF	TRBD2	TRBJ2-1	-	TRBV7-9
TGTGCCAGCAGCCTTACTAGCTCCGGGGCAGATACGCAGTATTTT	CASSLTSSGADTQYF	-	TRBJ2-3	-	TRBV6-5
TGTGCCAGCAGCCTTGGGACAGGTGGTGTGCAGCAGTACTTC	CASSLGTGGVQQYF	TRBD1	TRBJ2-7	few	TRBV5-6
TGCAGTGCTAGAGATGCCCAGGATCCACAAGAGACCCAGTACTTC	CSARDAQDPQETQYF	-	TRBJ2-5	few	TRBV20-1
TGCAGCGCTCCAACGGGAGTCCGTTCCAACGGCTACACCTTC	CSAPTGVRSNGYTF	-	TRBJ1-2	few	TRBV29-1
TGCGCCAGCAATCCTCGGGCAGCGTACGGAGGGGAGCTGTTTTTT	CASNPRAAYGGELFF	-	TRBJ2-2	-	TRBV4-1
TGCGCCAGCAGCTTGTCTAGCGGGATCCAAGAGACCCAGTACTTC	CASSLSSGIQETQYF	TRBD2	TRBJ2-5	-	TRBV5-1
TGTGCCAGCAGTTACCGCCTCGGGGGCACCCAAGAGACCCAGTACTTC	CASSYRLGGTQETQYF	-	TRBJ2-5	few	TRBV6-2/TRBV6-3
TGTGCCAGCAGCAGGGGACTCTACAACGAGGAGACCCAGTACTTC	CASSRGLYNEETQYF	-	TRBJ2-5	many	TRBV5-6
TGCAGTGCCGACAATTGGTCTGTCAGAACCTTCCAAGAGACCCAGTACTTC	CSADNWSVRTFQETQYF	-	TRBJ2-5	few	TRBV20-1
TGCGCCAGCAGTCAATCGGGGACAGTCTACAATGAGCAGTTCTTC	CASSQSGTVYNEQFF	TRBD1	TRBJ2-1	-	TRBV23-1
TGTGCCAGCAGCTCTCAGACGGGGCAAGAGACCCAGTACTTC	CASSSQTGQETQYF	-	TRBJ2-5	few	TRBV7-2
TGTGCCTCCCGAACCTCCCAAGCGCTTGGTGAAAAACTGTTTTTT	CASRTSQALGEKLFF	-	TRBJ1-4	-	TRBV6-1
TGCGCCAGCAGATTGAGCGGGGGGTCCTACAATGAGCAGTTCTTC	CASRLSGGSYNEQFF	TRBD2	TRBJ2-1	many	TRBV5-1